The subject of this entry is one TCR beta chain. This clone was recorded once. Its antigen is still unknown. No base qualities exist here, and no much larger clone lies one base off it. High-throughput TCRbeta CDR3 sequencing of frozen genomic DNA was performed by immunoSEQ, including PCR amplification, mapping, bias correction and internal controls. As for the authors' bioinformatics: Productive rearrangements were kept, and unique TCRbeta sequences were defined by CDR3 nucleotide sequence plus V and J gene. For a sequence to be called donor-reactive, it needed a frequency of at least 0.01% and at least 5-fold expansion in CFSE-low cells compared with unstimulated pre-transplant cells. Minimum frequency thresholds were set for each subject based on the unstimulated sample with the lowest template count, ensuring at least 90% detection power. Repertoire turnover was measured by Jensen-Shannon divergence between the top 1000 TCRbeta sequences post- and pre-transplant. Changes in detection of donor-reactive sequences were tested with two-sided Fisher's exact tests. As stored in TCRdb, this immuneACCESS dataset retains in-frame rearrangements with V and J assigned. A fraction of the clones does not appear; measured against another copy, unresolved V genes explain less than half of the discrepancy, and the remainder lacks a known reason. The V and J calls and clone size were taken over from that table, and D and trimming were inferred from the DNA. The sample records about 75,000 clones, around four fifths of which are singletons. The ten largest clones take up 2.1% of the sample.

These data belong to a study of T cell clones after liver transplantation (dated by TCRdb to about 2019). For the wider study: ITN030ST, the source of the samples, was a randomized trial that attempted immunosuppression withdrawal within 2 years of liver transplantation. Donor-reactive T cell clones were identified using TCRbeta sequencing after a pre-transplant mixed lymphocyte reaction and were then followed in post-transplant blood. Third party-reactive TCRbeta sequences from pre-transplant MLRs were also identified as an antigen-independent comparator for donor-reactive sequences. Three of the eight recipients were HCV-positive; the others were transplanted for non-autoimmune, non-viral indications. The subjects received no induction therapy and were kept on standard immunosuppression until randomization at 12-24 months post-transplant. Tolerance was defined as complete withdrawal of immunosuppression for at least one year without a rise in liver enzymes beyond twice the upper limit of normal. Blood samples were collected pre-transplant, pre-randomization before withdrawal, and post-randomization after either complete withdrawal or failed withdrawal. The studied cohort comprised 8 liver transplant recipients, 3 classified as tolerant and 5 as non-tolerant.

Unstimulated PBMCs, after thawing, were stained for CD3, CD4 and CD8 and then FACS-sorted into CD3+CD4+ and CD3+CD8+ populations. Each of the 8 studied subjects was randomized to immunosuppression withdrawal. The Qiagen DNeasy Blood and Tissue Kit was used to isolate genomic DNA. The CDR3 runs 15 residues from the cysteine to the phenylalanine. Left in the record is the CDR3 DNA by itself, 45 bases read in frame from the first base. V lost 5 bases and J lost 2 bases; the stretch between them is 15 bases long. From the germline V gene (reference sequence), CDR1 is MNHNY and CDR2 is SVGAGI. General findings and caveats noted by the study authors: Low numbers of available donor cells limited the measurable donor-reactive repertoire in a couple of subjects. A greater decline was seen for donor-reactive sequences than for third party-reactive sequences, suggesting partial antigen-specific deletion unrelated to withdrawal success. When repertoire turnover was taken into account, detection of donor-reactive sequences was significantly reduced in 7 of 8 subjects for CD4 and in 8 of 8 subjects for CD8. A significant post-transplant decrease in circulating donor-reactive CD4 TCRbeta sequences was observed in 5 of 8 subjects, irrespective of tolerance or HCV status. Because allograft tissue specimens were not available, migration of donor-reactive T cells into the graft, rather than deletion, may have occurred. Conclusions were preliminary, limited by small, heterogeneous patient numbers and non-standardized post-transplant time points.

This sequence uses TRBV6-6 and TRBJ1-1; the D gene is perhaps TRBD1, on 6 matching bases. Sequenced material: CD4+ T cells from blood, taken roughly 48 months after liver transplant. This clonotype was obtained from a human patient who received a liver transplant. Some T cells present after a transplant may be cells of the graft donor. The CDR3 reads CASSTGGQLNTEAFF. The bases read TGTGCCAGCAGTACCGGGGGACAACTTAACACTGAAGCTTTCTTT.